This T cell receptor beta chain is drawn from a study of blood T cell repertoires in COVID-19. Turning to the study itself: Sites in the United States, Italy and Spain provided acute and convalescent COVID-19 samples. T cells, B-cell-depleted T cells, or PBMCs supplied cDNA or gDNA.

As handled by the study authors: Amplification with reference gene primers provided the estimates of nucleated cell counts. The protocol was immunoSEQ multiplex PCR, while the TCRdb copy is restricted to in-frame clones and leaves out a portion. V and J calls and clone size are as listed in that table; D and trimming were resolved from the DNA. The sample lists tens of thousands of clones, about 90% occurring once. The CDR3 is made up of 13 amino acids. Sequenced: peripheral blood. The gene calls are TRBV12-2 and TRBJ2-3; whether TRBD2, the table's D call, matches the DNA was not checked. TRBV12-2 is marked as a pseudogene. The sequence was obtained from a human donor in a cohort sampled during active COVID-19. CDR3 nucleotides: TGTGCAAGTCGTACGGGAGTTGGGGATACGCAGTATTTT. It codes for CASRTGVGDTQYF.